The 24 T cell receptor beta chains presented below share a single source sample, sequenced in a study of blood T cell repertoires in COVID-19. Some clones are missing from TCRdb's copy, which holds only in-frame ones; the method was immunoSEQ multiplex PCR. The profile shows 150,000 to 200,000 clones, about three quarters of them singletons. Sequencing was performed on peripheral blood. The origin of the receptors is a man in his sixties or seventies with acute or convalescent COVID-19.

V and J are TRBV5-1 and TRBJ2-7; D possibly corresponds to TRBD2 (6 bases). Trimming pared 4 bases from V and 3 bases from J, leaving 11 bases between. Germline V gene data show CDR1 as SGHRS and CDR2 as YFSETQ. The CDR3 has 13 residues. The DNA of the CDR3 is TGCGCCAGCAGCGCCCTGGGGGGCTACGAGCAGTACTTC. Protein: CASSALGGYEQYF.

The V gene is TRBV7-2, the J gene TRBJ1-5; 7 nucleotides line up with TRBD1. Germline trimming cut 5 bases from V and 5 bases from J; bases unmatched to any gene: 6. Germline V CDR1 and CDR2: SGHTA, FQGNSA. The CDR3 is 14 amino acids. The CDR3 sequence: CASSRDRVDQPQHF. The CDR3 nucleotides are TGTGCCAGCAGCCGCGACAGGGTTGATCAGCCCCAGCATTTT.

The chain is built from TRBV3-1 (or the pseudogene TRBV3-2) and TRBJ2-7, with 7 positions matching TRBD1. CDR3 length: 15 amino acids. J was trimmed by 4 bases and V by 4 bases; bases with no gene match: 10. CDR1 and CDR2 (germline): LGHDT, YNNKEL (reference sequence). CDR3 nucleotides: TGTGCCAGCAGCCTCGGACAGGCCGGATCGTACGAGCAGTACTTC. The encoded protein is CASSLGQAGSYEQYF.

The chain employs TRBV2 and TRBJ1-4, with D hard to call. Germline V gives CDR1 SNHLY, CDR2 FYNNEI. Deletions cut 9 bases from V and 8 bases from J, with 16 bases between. CDR3 size: 13 residues. The CDR3 DNA reads as TGTGCCAGTGGCGGCGCCGTTAGAGAAAAACTGTTTTTT. Its protein product is CASGGAVREKLFF.

This chain connects TRBV6-5 to TRBJ1-1; TRBD1 is a possible D gene (5 bases). CDR1 is MNHEY and CDR2 is SVGAGI in the germline V gene. Trimming left V 8 bases short and J 1 base short, with 14 bases between. The CDR3 has 14 residues. CDR3 sequence: CASCDHQGNTEAFF. The CDR3 DNA reads TGTGCCAGCTGCGACCACCAGGGGAACACTGAAGCTTTCTTT.

The V and J genes are TRBV6-6 and TRBJ2-3, with 14 bases lining up with TRBD2. There are 16 residues in the CDR3. Germline CDR1 MNHNY, CDR2 SVGAGI (reference sequence). Germline trimming cut 5 bases from V and 5 bases from J; bases unmatched to any gene: 6. For the CDR3, the DNA is TGTGCCAGCAGTACCGGACTAGCGGGGGGAAAAGATACGCAGTATTTT. It codes for CASSTGLAGGKDTQYF.

A few counts support this clone. This chain links TRBV27 with TRBJ2-1; 11 nucleotides align to TRBD2. The CDR3 consists of 13 residues. Germline-derived CDR1 and CDR2 are MNHEY and SMNVEV (reference sequence). V trimming: 6 bases; J trimming: 6 bases; junction bases outside the gene matches: 1. The CDR3 sequence: CASRLAGVNEQFF. DNA for the CDR3: TGTGCCAGCAGACTAGCGGGGGTCAATGAGCAGTTCTTC.

The sample holds one count of this clone. The rearrangement uses TRBV19 and TRBJ2-3; TRBD1 agrees at 7 bases. The CDR3 is made up of 15 amino acids. Trimming at V came to 1 base and at J to 3 bases, leaving 4 bases not matched to a gene. The germline gives CDR1 LNHDA, CDR2 SQIVND (reference sequence). CDR3 in DNA: TGTGCCAGTAGTATAGGTCAGACAGGGACAGATACGCAGTATTTT. As protein: CASSIGQTGTDTQYF.

The chain combines TRBV10-1 with TRBJ2-7; D is perhaps TRBD2 (6 bases). The germline gives CDR1 WNHNN, CDR2 SYGVQD (reference sequence). V was trimmed by 6 bases and J by 0 bases, leaving 12 bases between them. The CDR3 consists of 14 residues. Here the CDR3 DNA reads TGCGCCAGCAGCTCCGGGACTTACTCCTACGAGCAGTACTTC. This translates into CASSSGTYSYEQYF.

V gene TRBV6-1 combines with J gene TRBJ2-7, with 7 bases fitting TRBD1. The CDR3 has 19 amino acids. The germline gives CDR1 MNHNS, CDR2 SASEGT. J gave up 2 bases and V 3 bases, and 19 bases lay outside the gene matches. Here the CDR3 reads CASSDPRARPGQKAYEQYF. CDR3 sequence (DNA): TGTGCCAGCAGTGATCCCCGGGCCAGACCGGGACAGAAAGCCTACGAGCAGTACTTC.

This clone showed up just once. The chain carries TRBV4-1 and TRBJ1-2; 9 bases agree with TRBD1. The CDR3 is 17 amino acids. Germline CDR1 and CDR2: MGHRA and YSYEKL. V trimming: 1 base; J trimming: 1 base; junction bases outside the gene matches: 7. The DNA of the CDR3 is TGCGCCAGCAGCCAAGTCGCGGGACAGGGAGTTAACTATGGCTACACCTTC. It encodes CASSQVAGQGVNYGYTF.

This clone appeared a few times. The V gene is TRBV29-1, the J gene TRBJ2-1, with 10 nucleotides matching TRBD2. V dropped 4 bases and J dropped 4; count of bases not matched to a gene: 1. The CDR3 totals 13 residues. The germline V gene has CDR1 SQVTM and CDR2 ANQGSEA. CDR3 protein: CSVGTSGYNEQFF. DNA of the CDR3: TGCAGCGTTGGGACTAGCGGTTACAATGAGCAGTTCTTC.

This chain uses TRBV5-1 with TRBJ1-2, with 8 bases identical to TRBD1. V lost 4 bases and J lost 6; bases outside the gene matches: 5. The CDR3 consists of 13 residues. Germline V gene data show CDR1 as SGHRS and CDR2 as YFSETQ. The CDR3 reads CASSPDRVDGYTF. CDR3 DNA sequence: TGCGCCAGCAGCCCGGACAGGGTCGATGGCTACACCTTC.

The chain uses TRBV28 and TRBJ1-1, with D perhaps matching TRBD1 (5 bases). Trimming cost V 7 bases and J 1 base, with 13 bases left between them. From germline, CDR1 is MDHEN and CDR2 SYDVKM. CDR3 length: 14 amino acids. CDR3: CASTIYGQNTEAFF. The CDR3, as DNA: TGTGCCAGCACCATTTATGGACAGAACACTGAAGCTTTCTTT. The full variable domain, completed using reference TRBV28 and TRBJ1-1, is DVKVTQSSRYLVKRTGEKVFLECVQDMDHENMFWYRQDPGLGLRLIYFSYDVKMKEKGDIPEGYSVSREKKERFSLILESASTNQTSMYLCASTIYGQNTEAFFGQGTRLTVV.

The rearrangement links TRBV5-1 to TRBJ1-2; D not resolved. Trimming left V 4 bases short and J 4 bases short, with 11 bases between. The germline V gene encodes CDR1 SGHRS and CDR2 YFSETQ. The CDR3 spans 13 residues. DNA for the CDR3: TGCGCCAGCAGCGACATCACCGTCTATGGCTACACCTTC. Protein product: CASSDITVYGYTF.

The chain carries TRBV6-5 and TRBJ2-5; tentative D call: TRBD2 (5 bases). The V gene lost 0 bases and the J gene lost 7 bases, with 15 bases spanning the gap. The CDR3 runs to 15 residues. The germline V gene encodes CDR1 MNHEY and CDR2 SVGAGI. The CDR3: CASSYSWPGSGTQYF. CDR3 nucleotide sequence: TGTGCCAGCAGTTACTCGTGGCCGGGGTCTGGGACCCAGTACTTC.

This clone was seen a few times. The rearrangement links TRBV2 to TRBJ2-3; 8 nucleotides match TRBD2. Per germline, CDR1 SNHLY and CDR2 FYNNEI. This CDR3 has 14 residues. V was pared by 3 bases and J by 1 base, with 0 bases of the junction left unmatched. CDR3 nucleotides: TGTGCCAGCAGTGAGCGGGGGGGCACAGATACGCAGTATTTT. Protein product: CASSERGGTDTQYF. The full variable domain, in which reference TRBV2 and TRBJ2-3 provide the parts outside the CDR3, is EPEVTQTPSHQVTQMGQEVILRCVPISNHLYFYWYRQILGQKVEFLVSFYNNEISEKSEIFDDQFSVERPDGSNFTLKIRSTKLEDSAMYFCASSERGGTDTQYFGPGTRLTVL.

The CDR3 here is CASSLGLNGGAFDTQYF. The CDR3, as DNA: TGTGCCAGCAGCTTGGGCCTTAACGGGGGGGCCTTCGATACGCAGTATTTT. The rearrangement joins TRBV5-4 to TRBJ2-3; 8 nucleotides agree with TRBD2. V dropped 0 bases and J dropped 6; count of bases not matched to a gene: 12. The CDR3 is made up of 17 amino acids. From germline, CDR1 is SGHNT and CDR2 YYREEE (reference sequence).

The V call is TRBV27, the J call TRBJ2-5; D gene ambiguous. Germline V lookup: CDR1 MNHEY, CDR2 SMNVEV (reference sequence). The CDR3 is made up of 13 amino acids. Trimming took 5 bases from V and 4 from J, leaving 11 bases between them. Here the CDR3 reads CASSLRVRETQYF. The CDR3 region has the DNA TGTGCCAGCAGTCTAAGAGTGAGAGAGACCCAGTACTTC.

This clone was observed a handful of times. This chain connects TRBV6-6 to TRBJ1-2, with TRBD1 matching 9 bases. The CDR3 covers 14 residues. Trimming took 10 bases from V and 4 from J; bases not matched to a gene: 10. Germline assignment: CDR1 MNHNY and CDR2 SVGAGI (reference sequence). CDR3 bases: TGTGCCATAGAGTCCAGGGACAGGGCCTATGGCTACACCTTC. Residues: CAIESRDRAYGYTF.

The chain has TRBV9 and TRBJ2-2, with a possible D match to TRBD1 (6 bases). Trimming cost V 3 bases and J 4 bases, with 13 bases left between them. The CDR3 is 15 amino acids. Germline V lookup: CDR1 SGDLS, CDR2 YYNGEE. The DNA for the CDR3 is TGTGCCAGCAGCGGAACCAGGGGTTCCACCGGGGAGCTGTTTTTT. Amino acid sequence: CASSGTRGSTGELFF.

The chain is built from TRBV5-4 and TRBJ1-1, with TRBD1 as a possible D gene (5 bases). In germline, CDR1 is SGHNT, CDR2 YYREEE (reference sequence). The CDR3 loop spans 14 amino acids. Trimming took 0 bases from V and 4 from J, leaving 10 bases between them. CDR3 sequence (DNA): TGTGCCAGCAGCTTGGATAAGGGGTCCACTGAAGCTTTCTTT. This codes for CASSLDKGSTEAFF.

This rearrangement joins TRBV5-6 to TRBJ1-2; the D is unclear. The germline V and J ends were trimmed by 4 bases and 2 bases, with 12 bases remaining between them. Germline CDR1 reads SGHDT; CDR2 reads YYEEEE. The CDR3 length is 14 residues. The CDR3: CASSLQTVNYGYTF. The CDR3 nucleotides are TGTGCCAGCAGCCTACAGACGGTGAACTATGGCTACACCTTC.

The chain has TRBV11-3 and TRBJ2-5; D gene uncertain. Trimming stripped 4 bases from V and 0 bases from J, with 12 bases between. Germline loops: CDR1 SGHNT, CDR2 YENEEA. CDR3 length: 15 amino acids. The CDR3 region has the DNA TGTGCCAGCAGCTCTTCGTTAGCATACCAAGAGACCCAGTACTTC. This gives the protein CASSSSLAYQETQYF.